This entry describes one T cell receptor (beta chain). No antigen is known for it. The source of the sample is a study of cytomegalovirus exposure and HLA in healthy donors. In the study overall: From 150 million to 200 million T cells, an earlier analysis saw 120 million or so unique TCR beta sequences.

Study conclusions and caveats: Among TCR beta chains, those listed as cytomegalovirus-associated numbered over 150. Cytomegalovirus status was reportedly diagnosed by the classifier with high sensitivity and specificity.

The germline V gene has CDR1 MNHEY and CDR2 SVGAGI. The CDR3 sequence is 15 residues long. The V gene lost 0 bases and the J gene lost 3 bases, with 10 bases spanning the gap. A multiplex PCR was run with 60 Vbeta primers and 13 Jbeta primers. Profiled with immunoSEQ multiplex PCR; TCRdb holds only in-frame clones, not every one. The sample yields more than 100,000 clones, roughly three quarters seen once. Sequencing was done on a sample of PBMCs. The sequence derives from a woman between 18 and 29 years old in good health and CMV-seropositive. The rearrangement joins TRBV6-5 to TRBJ2-3; D is perhaps TRBD1 (5 bases). The CDR3 region is CASSYSRASTDTQYF. DNA of the CDR3: TGTGCCAGCAGTTACTCCAGGGCCTCGACAGATACGCAGTATTTT.